The sample holds a few counts of the clone carrying this TCR beta chain. This specimen comes from a study of preoperative IRX-2 immunotherapy in early breast cancer. Treatment defined: preoperative locoregional IRX-2 cytokine immunotherapy. This phase Ib study tested locoregional IRX-2 cytokine immunotherapy given before surgery. TCRdb keeps only in-frame clones here, not all; method: immunoSEQ multiplex PCR. Of tens of thousands of clones in the sample, 82% are singletons; the top ten hold about 1.5%. Looked up from germline, CDR1 is LNHDA and CDR2 is SQIVND (reference sequence). The CDR3 consists of 12 residues. Deletions cut 10 bases from V and 7 bases from J, with 14 bases between.

The specimen comprised lymph node tissue, sampled after IRX-2 immunotherapy. The chain employs TRBV19 and TRBJ2-4; TRBD1 or TRBD2 may be the D gene (6 bases each). This TCR derives from a human donor with breast cancer. For the CDR3, the DNA is TGTGCCACTAATGGGGGGCTGAACATTCAGTACTTC. Translation gives CATNGGLNIQYF.